A selection of T cell receptor beta chains follows, all from one sample in a study of post-analysis software for immune sequencing data. MiXCR, run by TCRdb on the PCR reads, gives a single entry per CDR3 protein. The data show more than 500,000 distinct CDR3 sequences, 34% seen once. The sample consisted of blood. Receptors originate from a girl between 2 and 17 years old with multiple sclerosis. Each CDR3 is given with its conserved first and last residue. Each record gives: J gene, clone size, D gene, V gene, CDR3 length, CDR3 protein, CDR3 DNA. The D gene is left open where the match is weak. A clone size is listed for some rows: how often the clone was seen (once, few, many), or a class if it is expanded.

>TRBJ1-1|NA|NA|TRBV6-6|12
CASSPGVTEAFF
TGTGCCAGCAGTCCTGGGGTCACTGAAGCTTTCTTT
>TRBJ2-5|many|NA|TRBV3-1|14
CASSPTGPFGTQYF
TGTGCCAGCAGCCCCACCGGACCATTCGGGACCCAGTACTTC
>TRBJ2-5|few|NA|TRBV29-1|11
CSADGQETQYF
TGCAGCGCCGACGGCCAAGAGACCCAGTACTTC
>TRBJ2-1|many|TRBD1|TRBV7-3|16
CASSSLSRQGEGKQFF
TGTGCCAGCAGCTCCTTGAGTCGACAGGGTGAAGGCAAGCAGTTCTTC
>TRBJ2-2|NA|NA|TRBV20-1|15
CSALDRGNYPGELFF
TGCAGTGCCTTGGACAGAGGCAATTACCCCGGGGAGCTGTTTTTT
>TRBJ2-4|NA|TRBD2|TRBV6-6|15
CASTPGLAGTKEQYF
TGTGCCAGCACTCCGGGACTAGCGGGGACGAAGGAGCAGTACTTC
>TRBJ1-6|NA|NA|TRBV5-1|14
CASSLTGLYSPLHF
TGCGCCAGCAGCTTGACGGGGCTATATTCACCCCTCCACTTT
>TRBJ1-4|few|TRBD1|TRBV20-1|16
CSARGQGATTNEKLFF
TGCAGTGCAAGAGGACAGGGGGCGACAACTAATGAAAAACTGTTTTTT
>TRBJ1-1|NA|NA|TRBV4-1|18
CASSQSRVVPFLNTEAFF
TGCGCCAGCAGCCAAAGCAGGGTCGTTCCTTTCCTGAACACTGAAGCTTTCTTT
>TRBJ2-6|few|NA|TRBV25-1|16
CASSEYRGSGANVLTF
TGTGCCAGCAGTGAATACAGGGGTTCTGGGGCCAACGTCCTGACTTTC
>TRBJ2-7|few|NA|TRBV7-2|15
CASSLIWARGYEQYF
TGTGCCAGCAGCTTAATCTGGGCCCGGGGGTACGAGCAGTACTTC
>TRBJ1-1|NA|TRBD1|TRBV5-1|15
CASSFGGTGGTEAFF
TGCGCCAGCAGCTTTGGCGGGACAGGGGGCACTGAAGCTTTCTTT
>TRBJ2-7|once|NA|TRBV6-5|15
CASSLQEYSYNEQYF
TGTGCCAGCAGTTTACAGGAGTACTCCTACAATGAGCAGTACTTC
>TRBJ2-3|NA|NA|TRBV5-1|15
CASSLRATGTDTQYF
TGCGCCAGCAGCTTACGAGCCACGGGCACAGATACGCAGTATTTT
>TRBJ1-6|NA|NA|TRBV19|12
CASSIIDSPLHF
TGTGCCAGTAGTATTATAGATTCACCCCTCCACTTT
>TRBJ2-3|few|TRBD1|TRBV20-1|14
CSASRDSNSDTQYF
TGCAGTGCTTCCCGGGACAGCAATTCAGATACGCAGTATTTT
>TRBJ2-7|NA|NA|TRBV6-6|10
CASLGNEQYF
TGTGCCAGCCTAGGGAACGAGCAGTACTTC
>TRBJ2-3|few|NA|TRBV27|17
CASSAGMRRTITDTQYF
TGTGCCAGCAGTGCCGGGATGCGGCGGACTATCACAGATACGCAGTATTTT
>TRBJ2-1|NA|NA|TRBV2|11
CASRVYNEQFF
TGTGCCAGCAGGGTATACAATGAGCAGTTCTTC
>TRBJ1-5|NA|TRBD1|TRBV6-5|15
CTSSDRGIGNQPQHF
TGTACCAGCAGTGACAGGGGTATAGGCAATCAGCCCCAGCATTTT
>TRBJ1-2|few|TRBD1|TRBV27|15
CASSPGTVANYGYTF
TGTGCCAGCAGTCCAGGGACAGTAGCTAACTATGGCTACACCTTC